The next 27 T cell receptor beta chains were all read from a single sample in a study of beta chain features in type 1 diabetes (dated by TCRdb to between 2018 and 2020). The library was prepared using the immunoSEQ multiplex PCR assay. All of the isolated RNA was reverse transcribed with the High Capacity cDNA Reverse Transcription Kit, so expressed TCRB transcripts were sequenced. TCRdb holds this immuneACCESS table with in-frame rearrangements only. Some clones are missing; in checked studies, unresolved V genes explain under half, and the rest has no known cause. The sample table lists 330,000 or so clones, 20% of them with a count of one. Approximately 0.043% of the sample is taken by the ten largest. Input material: naive CD4+ T cells from blood. What this sample's cell subset or site label stands for: true naive CD4+ T cells. All receptors come from a woman in her late teens or twenties in good health.

This clone has more than one count but fewer than ten. V is TRBV2 and J is TRBJ1-5, with D unresolved. V shed 3 bases and J shed 0 bases, with 3 bases lying between them. The V gene's germline CDR1 is SNHLY and CDR2 FYNNEI. The CDR3 spans 13 residues. The CDR3 spells CASSDNSNQPQHF. CDR3 DNA sequence: TGTGCCAGCAGTGACAATAGCAATCAGCCCCAGCATTTT.

This clone has a handful of counts. The chain recombines TRBV7-9 with TRBJ1-1; 7 bases are shared with TRBD1. The CDR3 has 16 amino acids. Germline assignment: CDR1 SEHNR and CDR2 FQNEAQ (reference sequence). Trimming at V came to 2 bases and at J to 2 bases, leaving 8 bases not matched to a gene. The CDR3 here is CASSLRGDRVNTEAFF. DNA of the CDR3: TGTGCCAGCAGCTTAAGGGGTGACAGGGTAAACACTGAAGCTTTCTTT.

This clone appeared a few times. The sample has other DNA sequences that encode this CDR3 too. This chain uses TRBV29-1 with TRBJ2-5, with 9 bases matching TRBD1. After removal of 4 bases from V and 7 bases from J, the junction contained 7 bases not matched to a gene. Germline CDR1 reads SQVTM; CDR2 reads ANQGSEA. This CDR3 region has 13 residues. The chain's CDR3 is CSVVGQGLVTQYF. The DNA for the CDR3 is TGCAGCGTTGTAGGACAGGGGTTAGTGACCCAGTACTTC.

This clone has just a few counts. DNA of the CDR3: TGTGCCAGCAGTTTCAGGGGGCCGAACGAGCAGTACTTC. This translates into CASSFRGPNEQYF. This chain uses TRBV27 with TRBJ2-7, with 8 bases identical to TRBD1. CDR1 MNHEY and CDR2 SMNVEV come from the germline V gene (reference sequence). The V gene end was trimmed by 3 bases and the J gene end by 5 bases; junction bases not matched to a gene: 3. The CDR3 is 13 residues long.

This clone was observed a few times. The chain couples TRBV28 to TRBJ2-7, with D perhaps matching TRBD2 (5 bases). The CDR3 has 15 amino acids. The V end was cut by 6 bases, the J end by 1 base, with 16 bases between. Germline CDR1 MDHEN, CDR2 SYDVKM. CDR3 in amino acids: CASSSPGDPSYEQYF. Written as DNA, the CDR3 is TGTGCCAGCAGCTCCCCCGGGGATCCTTCCTACGAGCAGTACTTC.

This clone occurred a few times. The rearrangement links TRBV9 to TRBJ2-2, with 7 bases lining up with TRBD1. The J segment lost 7 bases and the V segment lost 2 bases, leaving 5 bases of the junction unmatched. CDR1 SGDLS and CDR2 YYNGEE come from the germline V gene. The CDR3 sequence is 14 residues long. The CDR3 DNA reads TGTGCCAGCAGCGTGACAGGGATGAACGGGGAGCTGTTTTTT. Its protein product is CASSVTGMNGELFF.

This clone has just one count. The chain is built from TRBV19 and TRBJ2-7, with 7 bases aligning to TRBD1. Trimming at V came to 4 bases and at J to 2 bases, leaving 5 bases not matched to a gene. CDR1 is LNHDA, CDR2 SQIVND, per germline (reference sequence). This CDR3 has 14 amino acids. CDR3: CASSKRQGPYEQYF. In nucleotides, the CDR3 is TGTGCCAGTAGTAAACGACAGGGCCCCTACGAGCAGTACTTC.

This rearrangement joins TRBV11-2 to TRBJ2-3; possible D gene TRBD2, 6 bases. This CDR3 contains 15 residues. The germline CDR1 and CDR2 sequences are SGHAT and FQNNGV. Trimming took 5 bases from V and 4 from J, leaving 16 bases between them. The CDR3 sequence is CASSAPTRGPDTQYF. CDR3 nucleotide sequence: TGTGCCAGCAGCGCGCCGACTAGGGGCCCAGATACGCAGTATTTT.

The chain combines TRBV5-1 with TRBJ1-1, with 9 bases matching TRBD1. This CDR3 has 15 amino acids. The V gene end was trimmed by 3 bases and the J gene end by 1 base; junction bases not matched to a gene: 4. Germline V lookup: CDR1 SGHRS, CDR2 YFSETQ. The DNA for the CDR3 is TGCGCCAGCAGCTGGGGACAGGGAGGGAACACTGAAGCTTTCTTT. Protein product: CASSWGQGGNTEAFF.

The rearrangement links TRBV18 to TRBJ2-3; D is perhaps TRBD2 (5 bases). In germline, CDR1 is KGHSH, CDR2 LQKENI. Deletions cut 4 bases from V and 1 base from J, with 9 bases between. The CDR3 runs 14 residues. CDR3 sequence: CASSLRTGTDTQYF. Here the CDR3 DNA reads TGTGCCAGCTCACTTAGGACTGGCACAGATACGCAGTATTTT. Full variable domain (remainder filled in from reference TRBV18 and TRBJ2-3): NAGVMQNPRHLVRRRGQEARLRCSPMKGHSHVYWYRQLPEEGLKFMVYLQKENIIDESGMPKERFSAEFPKEGPSILRIQQVVRGDSAAYFCASSLRTGTDTQYFGPGTRLTVL.

This clone has just a few counts. The junction and the germline gene differ at one end; a read error may be behind it. This rearrangement joins TRBV9 to TRBJ1-2; 7 bases match TRBD1. Looked up from germline, CDR1 is SGDLS and CDR2 is YYNGEE. The CDR3 sequence is 13 residues long. The CDR3 sequence is CASSARDSVASYF. DNA of the CDR3: TGTGCCAGCAGCGCCCGGGACAGCGTCGCTTCCTACTTC.

The chain recombines TRBV19 with TRBJ2-2, with D hard to call. The CDR3 totals 12 residues. The germline V gene has CDR1 LNHDA and CDR2 SQIVND (reference sequence). The V end lost 5 bases, the J end lost 6 bases, and 7 bases lay between the germline ends. The CDR3 protein is CASSPRAGELFF. The CDR3 region has the DNA TGTGCCAGTAGTCCCCGGGCCGGGGAGCTGTTTTTT.

This clone has just a few counts. The chain combines TRBV5-1 with TRBJ2-7, with 13 bases lining up with TRBD2. Per the germline V gene, CDR1 is SGHRS and CDR2 is YFSETQ. This CDR3 has 16 residues. V dropped 3 bases and J dropped 1; count of bases not matched to a gene: 4. CDR3 in amino acids: CASSSGLAGESYEQYF. In nucleotides, the CDR3 is TGCGCCAGCAGCTCCGGACTAGCGGGAGAATCCTACGAGCAGTACTTC.

This clone occurred a few times. The genes are TRBV2 and TRBJ1-4; a possible D gene is TRBD1 (5 bases). Germline V gives CDR1 SNHLY, CDR2 FYNNEI. The V and J ends lost 6 bases and 8 bases respectively, with 16 bases between them. CDR3 length equals 14 residues. The CDR3 DNA follows: TGTGCCAGCAGCCTTTACACGGGGGAAGAAAAACTGTTTTTT. Residues: CASSLYTGEEKLFF.

This chain uses TRBV27 with TRBJ2-3, with 7 bases identical to TRBD2. V dropped 6 bases and J dropped 3; count of bases not matched to a gene: 12. Germline V gives CDR1 MNHEY, CDR2 SMNVEV (reference sequence). This CDR3 contains 16 residues. CDR3 nucleotide sequence: TGTGCCAGCAGGCCGCTGGGGAGGGGTATTACAGATACGCAGTATTTT. It codes for CASRPLGRGITDTQYF.

The sample holds a few counts of this clone. Other DNA sequences of this sample code for an identical CDR3. V and J are TRBV28 and TRBJ2-1; D uncertain. Per the germline V gene, CDR1 is MDHEN and CDR2 is SYDVKM. The CDR3 has 12 residues. V lost 5 bases, J lost 6 bases, and 8 bases lay in between. CDR3 in DNA: TGTGCCAGCAGTAGTCGTAGCAATGAGCAGTTCTTC. Translated, it gives CASSSRSNEQFF. The full variable domain, rest sourced from reference TRBV28 and TRBJ2-1, is DVKVTQSSRYLVKRTGEKVFLECVQDMDHENMFWYRQDPGLGLRLIYFSYDVKMKEKGDIPEGYSVSREKKERFSLILESASTNQTSMYLCASSSRSNEQFFGPGTRLTVL.

The sample holds a few counts of this clone. The chain couples TRBV5-1 to TRBJ1-1; 7 bases fit TRBD1. There are 15 residues in the CDR3. Germline lookup yields CDR1 SGHRS and CDR2 YFSETQ. V gave up 5 bases and J gave up 6 bases; unmatched junction bases: 13. CDR3 loop: CASSLPRQGSAEAFF. In DNA form, the CDR3 reads TGCGCCAGCAGTCTTCCTCGACAGGGTTCGGCTGAAGCTTTCTTT. Combining the CDR3 with reference TRBV5-1 and TRBJ1-1 gives the whole variable domain KAGVTQTPRYLIKTRGQQVTLSCSPISGHRSVSWYQQTPGQGLQFLFEYFSETQRNKGNFPGRFSGRQFSNSRSEMNVSTLELGDSALYLCASSLPRQGSAEAFFGQGTRLTVV.

This clone was counted a few times. This chain connects TRBV18 to TRBJ2-5; TRBD1 matches 7 bases. This CDR3 has 14 residues. The trim removed 5 bases at V and 5 bases at J, leaving 8 bases unmatched. The germline gives CDR1 KGHSH, CDR2 LQKENI. Written as DNA, the CDR3 is TGTGCCAGCTCAGACGACAGGGTCGGGGAGACCCAGTACTTC. Protein: CASSDDRVGETQYF.

Only a few counts were recorded for this clone. The gene calls are TRBV7-8 and TRBJ2-1; 9 nucleotides align to TRBD1. The CDR3 runs to 16 residues. Germline assignment: CDR1 SGHVS and CDR2 FQNEAQ. J was trimmed by 4 bases and V by 5 bases; bases with no gene match: 9. The CDR3 here is CASSRTGVETYNEQFF. The CDR3 bases are TGTGCCAGCAGCCGGACAGGGGTCGAGACTTACAATGAGCAGTTCTTC. Full variable domain (rest looked up from reference TRBV7-8 and TRBJ2-1): GAGVSQSPRYKVAKRGQDVALRCDPISGHVSLFWYQQALGQGPEFLTYFQNEAQLDKSGLPSDRFFAERPEGSVSTLKIQRTQQEDSAVYLCASSRTGVETYNEQFFGPGTRLTVL.

The chain uses TRBV6-5 and TRBJ2-7; D unclear. Trimming pared 3 bases from V and 1 base from J, leaving 16 bases between. Per the germline V gene, CDR1 is MNHEY and CDR2 is SVGAGI. The CDR3 consists of 16 residues. The CDR3 DNA sequence: TGTGCCAGCAGTTATTACTCGTTGGGCTCTTCCTACGAGCAGTACTTC. Translated, it gives CASSYYSLGSSYEQYF.

This clone was observed a handful of times. The sample has other DNA sequences that encode this CDR3 too. The V call is TRBV9, the J call TRBJ1-1; possible D gene TRBD1, 6 bases. The V gene's germline CDR1 is SGDLS and CDR2 YYNGEE. Trimming pared 0 bases from V and 4 bases from J, leaving 10 bases between. CDR3 length: 14 amino acids. For the CDR3, the DNA is TGTGCCAGCAGCGTAGCACAGGGCGGCACTGAAGCTTTCTTT. Translation: CASSVAQGGTEAFF.

The chain carries TRBV30 and TRBJ1-2; the match to TRBD1 covers 9 bases. Germline loops: CDR1 GTSNPN, CDR2 SVGIG (reference sequence). This CDR3 has 13 residues. V lost 0 bases to trimming and J lost 6 bases; unmatched junction nucleotides: 2. The CDR3 nucleotides read TGTGCCTGGAGTGTACAGGGGGCGCATGGCTACACCTTC. It codes for CAWSVQGAHGYTF.

The chain joins TRBV29-1 to TRBJ2-3; perhaps TRBD2 as D (6 bases). Germline loops: CDR1 SQVTM, CDR2 ANQGSEA. The CDR3 consists of 16 residues. V gave up 7 bases and J gave up 2 bases, with 22 bases separating them. The CDR3 nucleotides read TGCAGCGCCCGGGGGAACCGGGACTGGCACACAGATACGCAGTATTTT. It specifies CSARGNRDWHTDTQYF.

The V call is TRBV6-1, the J call TRBJ2-4; 11 nucleotides line up with TRBD2. V lost 6 bases and J lost 4; bases outside the gene matches: 5. The length of the CDR3 is 15 residues. CDR1 and CDR2 (germline): MNHNS, SASEGT. The CDR3 sequence: CASSVAGGLKNIQYF. Written as DNA, the CDR3 is TGTGCCAGCAGCGTAGCGGGGGGGCTTAAAAACATTCAGTACTTC.

This clone was detected only a few times. This rearrangement joins TRBV7-9 to TRBJ2-5; D not resolved. V lost 1 base, J lost 4 bases, and 7 bases lay in between. The CDR3 length is 13 residues. Germline V gene sequence: CDR1 SEHNR, CDR2 FQNEAQ (reference sequence). The CDR3 protein is CASSLGSTETQYF. The CDR3 coding sequence is TGTGCCAGCAGCTTAGGATCTACAGAGACCCAGTACTTC.

This clone has only a few counts. V usage is TRBV11-2 and J usage is TRBJ2-7, with 9 bases matching TRBD1. V lost 1 base, J lost 6 bases, and 4 bases stayed unmatched. CDR1 is SGHAT and CDR2 is FQNNGV in the germline V gene. The CDR3 consists of 14 residues. The CDR3 DNA is TGTGCCAGCAGCTTAGGGACAGGGGCCTCCGAGCAGTACTTC. Translated: CASSLGTGASEQYF.

This clone was detected a few times. This rearrangement joins TRBV4-1 to TRBJ1-3; D call uncertain. Per germline, CDR1 MGHRA and CDR2 YSYEKL. The CDR3 has 16 residues. The V end was cut by 2 bases, the J end by 2 bases, with 13 bases between. The CDR3 DNA reads TGCGCCAGCAGCCAACTGGGCGCGATTGCTGGAAACACCATATATTTT. Translated, it gives CASSQLGAIAGNTIYF.